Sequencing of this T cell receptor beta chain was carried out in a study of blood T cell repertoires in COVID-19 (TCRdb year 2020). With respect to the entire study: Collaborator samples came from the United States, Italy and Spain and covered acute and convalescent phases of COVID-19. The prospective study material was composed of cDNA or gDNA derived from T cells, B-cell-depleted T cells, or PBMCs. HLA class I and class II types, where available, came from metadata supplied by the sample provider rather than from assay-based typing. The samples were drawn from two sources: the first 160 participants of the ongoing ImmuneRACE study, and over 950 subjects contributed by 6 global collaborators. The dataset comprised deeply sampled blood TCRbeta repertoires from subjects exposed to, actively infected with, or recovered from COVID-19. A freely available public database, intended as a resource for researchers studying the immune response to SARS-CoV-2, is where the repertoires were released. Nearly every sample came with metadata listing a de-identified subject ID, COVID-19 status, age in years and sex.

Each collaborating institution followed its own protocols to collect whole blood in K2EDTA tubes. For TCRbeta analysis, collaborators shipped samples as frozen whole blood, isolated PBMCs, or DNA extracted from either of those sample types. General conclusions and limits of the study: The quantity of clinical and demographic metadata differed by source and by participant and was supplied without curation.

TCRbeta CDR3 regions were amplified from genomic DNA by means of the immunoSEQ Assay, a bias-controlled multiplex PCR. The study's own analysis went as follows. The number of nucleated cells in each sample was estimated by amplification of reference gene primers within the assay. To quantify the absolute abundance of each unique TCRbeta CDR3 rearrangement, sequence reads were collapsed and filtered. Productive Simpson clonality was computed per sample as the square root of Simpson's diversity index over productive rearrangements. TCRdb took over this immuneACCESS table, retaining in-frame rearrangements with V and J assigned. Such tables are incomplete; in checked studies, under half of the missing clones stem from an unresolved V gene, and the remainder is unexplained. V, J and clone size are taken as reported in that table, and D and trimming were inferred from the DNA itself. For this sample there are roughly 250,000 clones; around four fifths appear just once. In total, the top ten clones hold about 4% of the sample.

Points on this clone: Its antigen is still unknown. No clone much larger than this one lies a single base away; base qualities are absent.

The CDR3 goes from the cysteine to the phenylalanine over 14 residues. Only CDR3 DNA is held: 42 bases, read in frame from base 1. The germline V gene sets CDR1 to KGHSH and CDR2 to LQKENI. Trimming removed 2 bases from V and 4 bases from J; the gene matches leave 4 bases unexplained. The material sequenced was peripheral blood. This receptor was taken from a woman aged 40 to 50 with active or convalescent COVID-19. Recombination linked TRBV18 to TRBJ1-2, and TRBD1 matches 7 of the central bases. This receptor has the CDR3 CASSPSRDSYGYTF. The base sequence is TGTGCCAGCTCACCATCTCGGGACAGCTATGGCTACACCTTC.